The 6 T cell receptor beta chains presented below share a single source sample, sequenced in a study of T cells after posttransplantation cyclophosphamide. Measured with immunoSEQ multiplex PCR; TCRdb has only the in-frame clones, and not every one. Recorded here are some 31,000 clones, none singletons. Sequenced sample: PBMCs. The receptors derive from a young woman in good health and a related stem cell transplant donor.

This clone was seen repeatedly, ten times or more. V is TRBV2 and J is TRBJ1-2; no firm D call. The germline gives CDR1 SNHLY, CDR2 FYNNEI. The V and J ends lost 4 bases and 5 bases respectively, with 11 bases between them. This CDR3 is 13 amino acids long. CDR3 sequence (DNA): TGTGCCAGCAGTGGGCGGGAGTCTTATGGCTACACCTTC. Its protein product is CASSGRESYGYTF.

This clone was recorded at least ten times. This chain connects TRBV5-4 to TRBJ2-7, with 9 bases lining up with TRBD1. J gave up 3 bases and V 4 bases, and 5 bases lay outside the gene matches. The germline V gene has CDR1 SGHNT and CDR2 YYREEE (reference sequence). The CDR3 is 14 amino acids. The CDR3 DNA sequence: TGTGCCAGCAGCACCGGACAGGGGAGCTACGAGCAGTACTTC. The encoded protein is CASSTGQGSYEQYF.

This clone was counted at least ten times. V usage is TRBV11-2 and J usage is TRBJ1-1; no clear D gene. Trimming took off 4 bases at V and 1 base at J, with 7 bases between the two ends. CDR1 and CDR2 from the germline V gene are SGHAT and FQNNGV. CDR3 length: 13 amino acids. DNA of the CDR3: TGTGCCAGCAGCTCGGGGAGGAACACTGAAGCTTTCTTT. Protein sequence: CASSSGRNTEAFF.

The sample holds a few counts of this clone. The chain uses TRBV28 and TRBJ2-2, with 8 bases lining up with TRBD2. Trimming removed 6 bases from V and 6 bases from J; junction bases left unmatched: 3. The CDR3 consists of 13 residues. Germline V gene data show CDR1 as MDHEN and CDR2 as SYDVKM. The CDR3 DNA reads as TGTGCCAGCAGGGCGGGGGGCCCCGGGGAGCTGTTTTTT. Protein product: CASRAGGPGELFF.

The table lists this clone with many counts. The rearrangement uses TRBV5-6 and TRBJ1-1, with D possibly being TRBD1 (5 bases). This CDR3 has 14 residues. In germline, CDR1 is SGHDT, CDR2 YYEEEE. The V end was cut by 1 base, the J end by 1 base, with 8 bases between. Here the CDR3 DNA reads TGTGCCAGCAGCTTGACAGGCCCGAACACTGAAGCTTTCTTT. This encodes CASSLTGPNTEAFF.

This clone showed up many times. The chain couples TRBV7-9 to TRBJ1-4, with TRBD1 identical over 9 bases. The V segment lost 4 bases and the J segment 8 bases; nucleotides outside the gene matches: 14. The germline CDR1 and CDR2 sequences are SEHNR and FQNEAQ (reference sequence). The CDR3 runs to 17 residues. The CDR3 bases are TGTGCCAGCAGCTCCCCGGGACAGGGAATGGGAAAGGAAAAACTGTTTTTT. Translated, it gives CASSSPGQGMGKEKLFF.